This T cell receptor beta chain was sequenced in a study of STAT5B mutations in CD4+ large granular lymphocyte leukemia. Regarding the study as a whole: Compared with healthy controls (2/35), patient top clones favored TRBV06 (8/27).

Here immunoSEQ multiplex PCR was the method, and the copy in TCRdb shows in-frame clones only, minus some. The table records 30,000 to 35,000 clones, about 70% of them present only once. The sample holds a few counts of this clone. Its antigen is not known. Trimming took 0 bases from V and 5 from J; bases not matched to a gene: 5. The germline V gene encodes CDR1 SGHRS and CDR2 YFSETQ. This CDR3 region has 15 residues. V is TRBV5-1 and J is TRBJ2-7, with TRBD1 identical over 10 bases. Sequenced material: CD4+ T cells from blood buffy coats. This sequence was found in a human donor in good health. DNA of the CDR3: TGCGCCAGCAGCTTGGCTGGACAGGGGGTCCACGAGCAGTACTTC. This translates into CASSLAGQGVHEQYF.